The 11 T cell receptor beta chains below all came from one sample that was sequenced in a study of primary melanoma T cells and metastatic recurrence. The repertoire was sequenced with immunoSEQ multiplex PCR; TCRdb's copy has only in-frame clones and lacks some. The table shows 600 to 750 clones, with under 80% occurring only once. Sequencing was performed on melanoma tumor tissue. Source of these receptors: a human donor with melanoma.

The V gene is TRBV2, the J gene TRBJ1-5; tentative D call: TRBD1 (5 bases). V was trimmed by 6 bases and J by 1 base, leaving 13 bases between them. The CDR3 length is 15 residues. CDR1 and CDR2 from the germline V gene are SNHLY and FYNNEI. The CDR3 reads CASSGDPWSNQPQHF. The CDR3 nucleotides read TGTGCCAGCAGCGGGGACCCCTGGAGCAATCAGCCCCAGCATTTT.

The chain has TRBV29-1 and TRBJ1-3, with D perhaps matching TRBD1 (5 bases). The CDR3 consists of 14 residues. Per germline, CDR1 SQVTM and CDR2 ANQGSEA. Trimming removed 3 bases from V and 2 bases from J, with 11 bases in between. The CDR3 loop is CSVDLSRAGNTIYF. CDR3 nucleotides: TGCAGCGTTGATCTTTCCAGGGCTGGAAACACCATATATTTT.

To note about this clone: A read error may account for a junction end that differs from germline. The chain couples TRBV19 to TRBJ1-6, with TRBD1 matching over 8 bases. CDR1 and CDR2 from the germline V gene are LNHDA and SQIVND (reference sequence). The CDR3 spans 17 residues. The CDR3 DNA reads as TGTGCCAGTAGTACCGAAGGAGGGCGGGACAGGAGCTCACCCCTCTACTTT. This sequence encodes CASSTEGGRDRSSPLYF.

This clone was counted a few times. The V call is TRBV9, the J call TRBJ1-6; D gene uncertain. Trimming pared 0 bases from V and 0 bases from J, leaving 7 bases between. CDR1 SGDLS and CDR2 YYNGEE come from the germline V gene. CDR3 length: 16 amino acids. CDR3 coding DNA: TGTGCCAGCAGCGTAGCTGAGTACTCCTATAATTCACCCCTCCACTTT. Amino acid sequence: CASSVAEYSYNSPLHF.

The CDR3 nucleotides read TGTGCCAGTAGTATTTTCGGGACACCTAATGAAAAACTGTTTTTT. Amino acids: CASSIFGTPNEKLFF. The rearrangement links TRBV19 to TRBJ1-4, with D possibly being TRBD1 (6 bases). The CDR3 sequence is 15 residues long. V lost 3 bases and J 3 bases, leaving 11 bases between the germline ends. Germline CDR1 and CDR2: LNHDA and SQIVND (reference sequence).

V is TRBV11-3 and J is TRBJ1-4; tentatively, D is TRBD1 (5 bases). V lost 4 bases to trimming and J lost 8 bases, with 17 bases between them. This CDR3 comprises 15 residues. Germline CDR1 SGHNT, CDR2 YENEEA. This chain's CDR3 is CASSSQRAGPEKLFF. CDR3 nucleotide sequence: TGTGCCAGCAGCTCCCAGCGGGCAGGGCCCGAAAAACTGTTTTTT. Full variable domain (rest looked up from reference TRBV11-3 and TRBJ1-4): EAGVVQSPRYKIIEKKQPVAFWCNPISGHNTLYWYLQNLGQGPELLIRYENEEAVDDSQLPKDRFSAERLKGVDSTLKIQPAELGDSAVYLCASSSQRAGPEKLFFGSGTQLSVL.

The V gene is TRBV18, the J gene TRBJ2-2, with D unresolved. Germline CDR1 is KGHSH and CDR2 is LQKENI. V dropped 3 bases and J dropped 2 bases, with 10 bases sitting between them. The CDR3 is 15 amino acids. CDR3 sequence: CASSPRAVNTGELFF. CDR3 sequence (DNA): TGTGCCAGCTCACCTCGGGCAGTCAACACCGGGGAGCTGTTTTTT.

The J gene is TRBJ2-1, the V gene TRBV29-1; possibly TRBD1 for D (6 bases). V was clipped by 6 bases and J by 4 bases, with 22 bases between them. This CDR3 has 16 residues. Germline V gene lookup returns CDR1 SQVTM and CDR2 ANQGSEA. The CDR3 nucleotides read TGCAGCGTCGTGCCGACAGGTCGAGCTACTTACAATGAGCAGTTCTTC. Its translation is CSVVPTGRATYNEQFF.

This chain joins TRBV18 and TRBJ2-2, with D unclear. Germline V gene data show CDR1 as KGHSH and CDR2 as LQKENI. The CDR3 consists of 16 residues. V was cut by 2 bases and J by 4 bases, with 14 bases left in between. CDR3 nucleotides: TGTGCCAGCTCACCAAAGCAACTAAGGAGCACCGGGGAGCTGTTTTTT. Its protein is CASSPKQLRSTGELFF.

The chain employs TRBV14 and TRBJ2-2, with 10 bases matching TRBD2. This CDR3 spans 17 amino acids. The V gene end was trimmed by 3 bases and the J gene end by 7 bases; junction bases not matched to a gene: 11. Germline CDR1 SGHDN, CDR2 FVKESK. The CDR3 nucleotides read TGTGCCAGCAGCCACCGATTAGCGGGGGGACCTGGCGGGGAGCTGTTTTTT. Encoded protein: CASSHRLAGGPGGELFF.

The sample holds one count of this clone. The chain couples TRBV25-1 to TRBJ1-3; 7 positions agree with TRBD1. The CDR3 length is 17 residues. CDR1 is MGHDK, CDR2 SYGVNS, per germline. Trimming cost V 2 bases and J 8 bases; bases outside gene matches: 15. CDR3 in amino acids: CASSEAPGTEAGDTIYF. The CDR3 region has the DNA TGTGCCAGCAGTGAAGCCCCCGGGACAGAGGCCGGGGACACCATATATTTT.